These T cell receptor beta chains were read from a single sample in a study of blood T cell repertoires in COVID-19. The table came from immunoSEQ multiplex PCR; TCRdb's copy has only in-frame clones and leaves some out. The sample lists some 70,000 clones, 90% occurring once. Sequencing input: peripheral blood. The receptor source for this set is a man aged 45-65 years with acute or convalescent COVID-19. The CDR3 runs from the conserved cysteine through the conserved F or W. A D gene is named only where the DNA matches it firmly. Clone sizes are given selectively: once, few, many, or a class where the clone is expanded.

abundance | j_gene | v_gene | d_gene | CDR3nt | CDR3aa
. | TRBJ2-3 | TRBV9 | . | TGTGCCAGCAGTCGAAATCAGGGGAGCGCAGATACGCAGTATTTT | CASSRNQGSADTQYF
. | TRBJ2-3 | TRBV11-2 | TRBD2 | TGTGCCAGCAGCTTTAGGCGCAAAAGCGGGATATGGGGCACAGATACGCAGTATTTT | CASSFRRKSGIWGTDTQYF
. | TRBJ2-1 | TRBV20-1 | TRBD2 | TGCAGTGCTAGTATGGAGCGGGACTACTACAATGAGCAGTTCTTC | CSASMERDYYNEQFF
. | TRBJ2-2 | TRBV24-1 | . | TGTGCCACCAGTAACCGGGACTCTAACCGGGAAGTGAACACCGGGGAGCTGTTTTTT | CATSNRDSNREVNTGELFF
. | TRBJ2-7 | TRBV6-1 | TRBD2 | TGTGCCAGCACCGACGGGGGGATCTCCTACGAGCAGTACTTC | CASTDGGISYEQYF
. | TRBJ1-5 | TRBV6-6 | . | TGTGCCAGCACCGTGGGGGGTCCGGGCAATCAGCCCCAGCATTTT | CASTVGGPGNQPQHF
. | TRBJ2-5 | TRBV5-5 | TRBD2 | TGTGCCAGCACCTTAATGCCCTCAGCGGGGGGGCCACGGTACTTC | CASTLMPSAGGPRYF
few | TRBJ1-1 | TRBV19 | . | TGTGCCAGTTCCAGGGATGGGAACACTGAAGCTTTCTTT | CASSRDGNTEAFF
. | TRBJ2-5 | TRBV7-9 | . | TGTGCCAGCAGCAAGACAGGACGGAAGACCCAGTACTTC | CASSKTGRKTQYF
. | TRBJ1-5 | TRBV18 | TRBD1 | TGTGCCAGCTCCGGACAGGGGGCCGGGGGGGGTAGCAATCAGCCCCAGCATTTT | CASSGQGAGGGSNQPQHF
. | TRBJ1-2 | TRBV12-3/TRBV12-4 | . | TGTGCCAGCAGTCACCGACAGGATAGTGGCTACACCTTC | CASSHRQDSGYTF